Below, 11 T cell receptor beta chains from the same sample are listed, as sequenced in a study of yellow fever vaccine responses in identical twins. TCRdb analysed the RT-PCR reads with MiXCR anew, one entry per CDR3 protein. The sample records more than 10,000 distinct CDR3 sequences, approximately 84% being singletons. Sequenced material: T cells from blood (PBMCs), unsorted or a sorted subset (not recorded which), taken before or after yellow fever vaccination (not recorded which). These receptors came from a woman aged 18-29 years who received the yellow fever vaccine.

V usage is TRBV6-1 and J usage is TRBJ2-7; D gene unclear. In germline, CDR1 is MNHNS, CDR2 SASEGT. The CDR3 runs 13 residues. Trimming cost V 4 bases and J 2 bases, with 9 bases left between them. CDR3 sequence: CASSVTLTYEQYF. For the CDR3, the DNA is TGTGCCAGCAGTGTAACGCTTACCTACGAGCAGTACTTC.

Only a few counts were recorded for this clonotype. The CDR3 DNA sequence: TGTGCCAGTGGAACTTGGGTCGGGGCCGCGAACACTGAAGCTTTCTTT. As protein: CASGTWVGAANTEAFF. The chain has TRBV2 and TRBJ1-1; weak D call: TRBD1 (5 bases). V was clipped by 9 bases and J by 1 base, with 21 bases between them. CDR3 length: 16 amino acids. Germline V gives CDR1 SNHLY, CDR2 FYNNEI.

As concerns this clonotype: Mismatch with germline at one junction end may stem from a read error. The rearrangement joins TRBV7-7 to TRBJ2-5, with D tentatively TRBD1 (6 bases). The CDR3 is made up of 16 amino acids. Germline V lookup: CDR1 SSHAT, CDR2 FNYEAQ (reference sequence). This CDR3 reads CASSLEGHSMGETQYF. The CDR3, as DNA: TGTGCTAGCAGCTTAGAGGGACATTCTATGGGAGAGACCCAGTACTTC.

The chain couples TRBV29-1 to TRBJ1-2; the D is unclear. Trimming removed 7 bases from V and 3 bases from J, with 15 bases in between. The CDR3 is 13 residues long. Germline V gene data show CDR1 as SQVTM and CDR2 as ANQGSEA. CDR3 protein: CSGLGSGDYGYTF. As DNA, the CDR3 is TGCAGCGGACTAGGTTCCGGGGACTATGGCTACACCTTC.

CDR3 coding DNA: TGCAGCGTTGAGGGACACAACTATGGCTACACCTTC. This sequence encodes CSVEGHNYGYTF. V usage is TRBV29-1 and J usage is TRBJ1-2; tentatively, D is TRBD1 (6 bases). V was shortened by 3 bases and J by 2 bases, with 7 bases between the two germline ends. The CDR3 is 12 amino acids. The germline CDR1 and CDR2 sequences are SQVTM and ANQGSEA.

This chain joins TRBV7-2 and TRBJ2-3; TRBD1 might be the D (5 bases). The length of the CDR3 is 15 residues. V was shortened by 5 bases and J by 2 bases, with 14 bases between the two germline ends. Germline V gene lookup returns CDR1 SGHTA and CDR2 FQGNSA. The CDR3 DNA reads as TGTGCCAGCAGCCCCCAGGCAGGGTCCACAGATACGCAGTATTTT. It encodes CASSPQAGSTDTQYF.

The gene calls are TRBV12-3 or TRBV12-4 and TRBJ1-5; 9 bases match TRBD1. The CDR3 has 16 amino acids. The V segment lost 5 bases and the J segment 1 base; nucleotides outside the gene matches: 6. CDR3 DNA sequence: TGTGCCAGCAGTCCCCACAGGGGGCAAAGCAATCAGCCCCAGCATTTT. Its translation is CASSPHRGQSNQPQHF.

This rearrangement joins TRBV20-1 to TRBJ2-5; 7 bases match TRBD1. The junction had 6 bases not matched to a gene; V was cut back by 8 bases and J by 3 bases. This CDR3 is 12 amino acids long. Germline loops: CDR1 DFQATT, CDR2 SNEGSKA (reference sequence). This CDR3 is CSPRQGKETQYF. The CDR3, as DNA: TGCAGTCCACGACAGGGTAAAGAGACCCAGTACTTC.

The V call is TRBV18, the J call TRBJ2-5, with a weak D call TRBD1 (6 bases). The CDR3 is made up of 15 amino acids. Trimming cost V 0 bases and J 2 bases, with 10 bases left between them. Looked up from germline, CDR1 is KGHSH and CDR2 is LQKENI. CDR3 nucleotides: TGTGCCAGCTCACCACCGGCGGACAGACAAGAGACCCAGTACTTC. It yields the protein CASSPPADRQETQYF.

The rearrangement links TRBV11-1 to TRBJ2-1, with D possibly being TRBD1 (6 bases). Germline V gives CDR1 SGHAT, CDR2 FQDESV (reference sequence). V was shortened by 5 bases and J by 10 bases, with 21 bases between the two germline ends. The CDR3 is made up of 15 amino acids. The CDR3 loop is CASSPRGDTRWEQFF. The CDR3 nucleotides read TGTGCCAGCAGCCCAAGAGGGGACACCCGGTGGGAGCAGTTCTTC.

The chain couples TRBV29-1 to TRBJ2-5, with TRBD1 as a possible D gene (6 bases). This CDR3 region has 12 residues. Trimming shortened V by 4 bases and J by 5 bases, and 11 bases separated the two germline ends. Germline assignment: CDR1 SQVTM and CDR2 ANQGSEA. The CDR3 sequence is CSVVQGGETQYF. The CDR3 nucleotides read TGCAGCGTTGTACAGGGTGGGGAGACCCAGTACTTC.